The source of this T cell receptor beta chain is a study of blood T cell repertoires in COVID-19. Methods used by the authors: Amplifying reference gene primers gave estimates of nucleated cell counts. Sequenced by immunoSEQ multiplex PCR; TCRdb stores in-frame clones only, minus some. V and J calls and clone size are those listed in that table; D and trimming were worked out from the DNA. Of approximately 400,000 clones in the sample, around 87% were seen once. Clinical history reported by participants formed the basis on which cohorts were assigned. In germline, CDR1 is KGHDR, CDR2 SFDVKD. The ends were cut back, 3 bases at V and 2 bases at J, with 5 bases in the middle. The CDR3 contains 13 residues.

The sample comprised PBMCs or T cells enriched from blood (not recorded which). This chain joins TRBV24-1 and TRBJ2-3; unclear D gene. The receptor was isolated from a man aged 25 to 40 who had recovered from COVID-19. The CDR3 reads CATSDTYTDTQYF. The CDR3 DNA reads TGTGCCACCAGTGATACTTACACAGATACGCAGTATTTT.